These 29 T cell receptor beta chains originate from one sample sequenced in a study of cytomegalovirus exposure and HLA in healthy donors. PCR employed 60 Vbeta and 13 Jbeta primers. This table comes from immunoSEQ multiplex PCR, and its TCRdb copy is limited to in-frame clones, with some not included. The table counts over 120,000 clones; around 0.96% lies in the top ten. The sample consisted of PBMCs. The receptor source for this set is a male donor in good health and CMV-seronegative.

J is TRBJ2-5 and V is TRBV5-1, with TRBD2 matching over 8 bases. Germline V gives CDR1 SGHRS, CDR2 YFSETQ. V was pared by 4 bases and J by 2 bases, with 7 bases of the junction left unmatched. The CDR3 spans 15 residues. The CDR3 loop is CASSNLLADQETQYF. CDR3 nucleotides: TGCGCCAGCAGCAACCTACTAGCGGATCAAGAGACCCAGTACTTC.

The chain couples TRBV13 to TRBJ1-1; 11 bases line up with TRBD1. Per the germline V gene, CDR1 is PRHDT and CDR2 is FYEKMQ (reference sequence). CDR3 length: 13 amino acids. J lost 7 bases, V lost 5 bases, and 3 bases had no gene match. CDR3 nucleotides: TGTGCCAGCAGCGGACAGGGGGCGAATGAAGCTTTCTTT. This codes for CASSGQGANEAFF.

The chain has TRBV18 and TRBJ2-1; 13 nucleotides align to TRBD2. This CDR3 has 15 amino acids. With V trimmed by 4 bases and J by 8 bases, 5 bases remained unmatched. Germline V gives CDR1 KGHSH, CDR2 LQKENI. The CDR3 sequence: CASSQLAGGIDEQFF. In nucleotides, the CDR3 is TGTGCCAGCTCACAACTAGCGGGAGGGATCGATGAGCAGTTCTTC.

Regarding this clone: An end of the junction does not agree with germline; a read error may underlie this. This chain uses TRBV7-7 with TRBJ2-7, with 10 bases fitting TRBD1. Per germline, CDR1 SSHAT and CDR2 FNYEAQ (reference sequence). The CDR3 totals 14 residues. The CDR3 nucleotides are TGTGCTAGCAGCTTAGGGGACAGGGGATACGAGCAGTACTTC. Its translation is CASSLGDRGYEQYF. Variable domain in full (rest from reference TRBV7-7 and TRBJ2-7): GAGVSQSPRYKVTKRGQDVTLRCDPISSHATLYWYQQALGQGPEFLTYFNYEAQPDKSGLPSDRFSAERPEGSISTLTIQRTEQRDSAMYRCASSLGDRGYEQYFGPGTRLTVT.

This chain links TRBV5-1 with TRBJ2-1; 7 bases agree with TRBD2. CDR3 length: 15 amino acids. Per the germline V gene, CDR1 is SGHRS and CDR2 is YFSETQ. Trimming removed 3 bases from V and 10 bases from J; junction bases left unmatched: 13. Here the CDR3 DNA reads TGCGCCAGCAGCTGGAGCGGCGTGCCCGGGAGGGAGCAGTTCTTC. This encodes CASSWSGVPGREQFF.

This rearrangement joins TRBV18 to TRBJ1-1, with TRBD1 matching over 7 bases. The V and J ends lost 4 bases and 4 bases, in that order; junction bases with no gene match: 3. Germline-derived CDR1 and CDR2 are KGHSH and LQKENI. The CDR3 is 13 amino acids. Written as DNA, the CDR3 is TGTGCCAGCTCACTGGGACAGCCCACTGAAGCTTTCTTT. It specifies CASSLGQPTEAFF.

The V gene is TRBV2, the J gene TRBJ2-5; D is unresolved. The CDR3 length is 11 residues. V was clipped by 5 bases and J by 5 bases, with 6 bases between them. Germline CDR1 is SNHLY and CDR2 is FYNNEI. CDR3 amino acids: CASSIGETQYF. CDR3 coding DNA: TGTGCCAGCAGTATCGGGGAGACCCAGTACTTC.

The chain combines TRBV7-7 with TRBJ2-3; no firm D call. The V and J ends lost 2 bases and 3 bases respectively, with 6 bases between them. The CDR3 is 13 residues long. CDR1 is SSHAT, CDR2 FNYEAQ, per germline (reference sequence). CDR3 DNA: TGTGCCAGCAGCTTACTTAGAACAGATACGCAGTATTTT. Protein sequence: CASSLLRTDTQYF.

Comments on this clone: The germline gene is not matched at one end of the junction; a read error may be the cause. The chain combines TRBV5-1 with TRBJ1-3; 9 nucleotides line up with TRBD1. From germline, CDR1 is SGHRS and CDR2 YFSETQ. CDR3 length equals 15 residues. CDR3 sequence (DNA): TGCGCCAGCAGATTGGACAGGGGCTCTGGAAACACCATATATTTT. Translation gives CASRLDRGSGNTIYF.

The V and J genes are TRBV20-1 and TRBJ2-1, with unresolved D. Germline CDR1 reads DFQATT; CDR2 reads SNEGSKA (reference sequence). The length of the CDR3 is 11 residues. V was trimmed by 0 bases and J by 9 bases, leaving 6 bases between them. The CDR3 nucleotides are TGCAGTGCTAGAGACCGGTCTGAGCAGTTCTTC. Its protein product is CSARDRSEQFF.

The V gene is TRBV19, the J gene TRBJ1-2; maybe TRBD1 (6 bases). V shed 7 bases and J shed 7 bases, with 25 bases lying between them. The CDR3 is made up of 16 amino acids. Per the germline V gene, CDR1 is LNHDA and CDR2 is SQIVND (reference sequence). CDR3 in amino acids: CASNQQGMPGFSGYTF. The CDR3 region has the DNA TGTGCCAGTAACCAACAGGGAATGCCAGGGTTTTCTGGCTACACCTTC.

This chain uses TRBV6-1 with TRBJ2-1; TRBD2 matches at 8 bases. Germline CDR1 is MNHNS and CDR2 is SASEGT. V lost 2 bases to trimming and J lost 3 bases; unmatched junction nucleotides: 3. The CDR3 loop spans 15 amino acids. CDR3 amino acids: CASSEPGLGYNEQFF. The CDR3 DNA reads TGTGCCAGCAGTGAACCGGGACTAGGCTACAATGAGCAGTTCTTC.

The chain joins TRBV18 to TRBJ1-1; D is unclear. Germline V gives CDR1 KGHSH, CDR2 LQKENI. V was cut by 3 bases and J by 5 bases, with 13 bases left in between. The CDR3 is 14 amino acids. The CDR3 is CASSPSAPGTEAFF. CDR3 coding DNA: TGTGCCAGCTCACCCTCTGCCCCGGGGACTGAAGCTTTCTTT.

V and J are TRBV7-2 and TRBJ2-7; 9 positions match TRBD2. V was pared by 1 base and J by 2 bases, with 9 bases of the junction left unmatched. Germline loops: CDR1 SGHTA, CDR2 FQGNSA. The CDR3 totals 17 residues. This chain's CDR3 is CASSLDSGSPPPYEQYF. Here the CDR3 DNA reads TGTGCCAGCAGCTTAGATAGCGGGAGCCCACCGCCCTACGAGCAGTACTTC. The full variable domain, rest sourced from reference TRBV7-2 and TRBJ2-7, is GAGVSQSPSNKVTEKGKDVELRCDPISGHTALYWYRQSLGQGLEFLIYFQGNSAPDKSGLPSDRFSAERTGGSVSTLTIQRTQQEDSAVYLCASSLDSGSPPPYEQYFGPGTRLTVT.

This rearrangement joins TRBV4-2 to TRBJ2-3, with TRBD1 matching over 7 bases. V gave up 6 bases and J gave up 5 bases; unmatched junction bases: 2. Germline V gives CDR1 LGHNA, CDR2 YNFKEQ. The CDR3 sequence is 12 residues long. The DNA for the CDR3 is TGTGCCAGCAGACCAGGGGGAGATACGCAGTATTTT. Translated: CASRPGGDTQYF.

The chain combines TRBV5-8 with TRBJ1-2, with TRBD1 matching over 9 bases. The CDR3 has 15 residues. CDR1 and CDR2 from the germline V gene are SGHTS and YDEGEE. V shed 3 bases and J 5 bases; nucleotides not matched to a gene: 8. CDR3: CASSWGTGPGYGYTF. For the CDR3, the DNA is TGTGCCAGCAGCTGGGGGACAGGGCCAGGGTATGGCTACACCTTC.

In regard to this clone: The junction and the germline gene differ at one end; a read error may be behind it. The chain is built from TRBV6-1 and TRBJ1-5; D is unresolved. CDR1 and CDR2 from the germline V gene are MNHNS and SASEGT. This CDR3 comprises 13 residues. CDR3 bases: TGTGCCAGTAGTGTTGGAGGCAATCAGCCCCAGCATTTT. Translated: CASSVGGNQPQHF.

The CDR3 nucleotides read TGCGCCAGCAGCCGGGGACTAGCCGGGGCCGAGCAGTACTTC. Protein sequence: CASSRGLAGAEQYF. The rearrangement links TRBV5-1 to TRBJ2-7; the match to TRBD2 covers 9 bases. Germline V CDR1 and CDR2: SGHRS, YFSETQ. V lost 4 bases to trimming and J lost 6 bases; unmatched junction nucleotides: 8. CDR3 length equals 14 residues.

This rearrangement joins TRBV30 to TRBJ1-4, with D tentatively TRBD1 (5 bases). Germline CDR1 and CDR2: GTSNPN and SVGIG (reference sequence). This CDR3 is built from 15 residues. V lost 5 bases, J lost 5 bases, and 18 bases lay in between. CDR3 amino acids: CAWGADVPLNEKLFF. The CDR3 DNA sequence: TGTGCCTGGGGGGCAGATGTTCCTCTAAATGAAAAACTGTTTTTT.

The gene calls are TRBV6-1 and TRBJ1-4; weak D call: TRBD1 (5 bases). The germline V and J ends were trimmed by 7 bases and 7 bases, with 16 bases remaining between them. Germline V gives CDR1 MNHNS, CDR2 SASEGT. CDR3 length: 14 amino acids. CDR3 sequence (DNA): TGTGCCAGCACGTCGGGGGTTGGAGGTGAAAAACTGTTTTTT. It specifies CASTSGVGGEKLFF.

The chain carries TRBV10-2 and TRBJ2-7, with a tentative D call TRBD2 (5 bases). The CDR3 has 14 residues. V dropped 2 bases and J dropped 2 bases, with 10 bases sitting between them. Germline values: CDR1 WSHSY, CDR2 SAAADI. The CDR3 loop is CASSEEDWTYEQYF. The CDR3 nucleotides are TGCGCCAGCAGTGAGGAGGACTGGACCTACGAGCAGTACTTC.

The genes are TRBV7-7 and TRBJ2-2; tentative D call: TRBD2 (5 bases). The CDR3 loop spans 16 amino acids. Trimming shortened V by 1 base and J by 1 base, and 10 bases separated the two germline ends. Germline V CDR1 and CDR2: SSHAT, FNYEAQ (reference sequence). CDR3: CASSLGPGMNTGELFF. The CDR3 DNA reads as TGTGCCAGCAGCTTAGGACCGGGGATGAACACCGGGGAGCTGTTTTTT.

The rearrangement joins TRBV19 to TRBJ1-5; 10 positions agree with TRBD1. The germline V gene encodes CDR1 LNHDA and CDR2 SQIVND (reference sequence). The CDR3 extends over 16 amino acids. V trimming: 0 bases; J trimming: 5 bases; junction bases outside the gene matches: 4. CDR3 sequence (DNA): TGTGCCAGTAGTATAGATGGACAGGGGGATTATCAGCCCCAGCATTTT. Its protein is CASSIDGQGDYQPQHF.

This chain joins TRBV6-1 and TRBJ2-3, with a weak D call TRBD1 (5 bases). The V and J ends lost 6 bases and 0 bases respectively, with 10 bases between them. CDR1 and CDR2 (germline): MNHNS, SASEGT. The CDR3 totals 14 residues. Written as DNA, the CDR3 is TGTGCCAGCAGACTGACAGTCAGCACAGATACGCAGTATTTT. This codes for CASRLTVSTDTQYF.

The chain couples TRBV15 to TRBJ2-5, with D hard to call. Trimming pared 0 bases from V and 2 bases from J, leaving 10 bases between. This CDR3 contains 15 residues. Per the germline V gene, CDR1 is LNHNV and CDR2 is YYDKDF (reference sequence). The CDR3, as DNA: TGTGCCACCAGCAGAGAATCCCCATTTCAAGAGACCCAGTACTTC. This sequence encodes CATSRESPFQETQYF.

The V call is TRBV30, the J call TRBJ1-2; possible D gene TRBD1, 5 bases. Germline loops: CDR1 GTSNPN, CDR2 SVGIG (reference sequence). Trimming pared 8 bases from V and 2 bases from J, leaving 6 bases between. The CDR3 has 10 residues. The CDR3 sequence is CAGGNYGYTF. DNA of the CDR3: TGTGCCGGGGGGAACTATGGCTACACCTTC.

The chain recombines TRBV2 with TRBJ2-7; TRBD1 matches at 12 bases. V was clipped by 8 bases and J by 2 bases; unmatched bases: 19. The V gene's germline CDR1 is SNHLY and CDR2 FYNNEI. This CDR3 has 19 amino acids. CDR3 sequence reads: CASGIPGTGGFLAPYEQYF. The DNA of the CDR3 is TGTGCCAGCGGTATTCCCGGGACAGGGGGCTTTCTCGCGCCCTACGAGCAGTACTTC. Combining the CDR3 with reference TRBV2 and TRBJ2-7 gives the whole variable domain EPEVTQTPSHQVTQMGQEVILRCVPISNHLYFYWYRQILGQKVEFLVSFYNNEISEKSEIFDDQFSVERPDGSNFTLKIRSTKLEDSAMYFCASGIPGTGGFLAPYEQYFGPGTRLTVT.

To note about this clone: Different DNA sequences within this sample yield the same CDR3. V is TRBV6-5 and J is TRBJ2-7; 9 bases match TRBD1. V shed 2 bases and J 4 bases; nucleotides not matched to a gene: 0. Per the germline V gene, CDR1 is MNHEY and CDR2 is SVGAGI. The CDR3 length is 13 residues. This CDR3 is CASSYGTGYEQYF. DNA of the CDR3: TGTGCCAGCAGTTACGGGACAGGGTACGAGCAGTACTTC.

V is TRBV18 and J is TRBJ2-7, with TRBD1 matching 10 bases. Trimming cost V 5 bases and J 3 bases; bases outside gene matches: 4. The CDR3 runs to 14 residues. Per the germline V gene, CDR1 is KGHSH and CDR2 is LQKENI. CDR3 amino acids: CASSAGQGNYEQYF. CDR3 DNA: TGTGCCAGCTCAGCGGGACAGGGGAACTACGAGCAGTACTTC.